These 20 T cell receptor beta chains share one sample of origin, sequenced in a study of cytomegalovirus exposure and HLA in healthy donors. Primers: 60 Vbeta forward and 13 Jbeta reverse. Assay used: immunoSEQ multiplex PCR; TCRdb lists only in-frame clones, some missing. The sample records under 200,000 clones, approximately 73% being singletons. Sequencing used PBMCs. Receptors were obtained from a woman younger than 30 in good health and CMV-seropositive.

The chain uses TRBV19 and TRBJ2-1; 8 bases map to TRBD2. CDR1 LNHDA and CDR2 SQIVND come from the germline V gene (reference sequence). The length of the CDR3 is 14 residues. V shed 7 bases and J 6 bases; nucleotides not matched to a gene: 8. The DNA of the CDR3 is TGTGCCAGTACCCGGGGGGGCGGCGGCAATGAGCAGTTCTTC. Translating it yields CASTRGGGGNEQFF.

The chain joins TRBV19 to TRBJ2-2; TRBD2 matches at 13 bases. Germline values: CDR1 LNHDA, CDR2 SQIVND (reference sequence). This CDR3 is 16 amino acids long. Trimming took 1 base from V and 4 from J; bases not matched to a gene: 0. CDR3 sequence reads: CASSIGTSGGTGELFF. The CDR3 nucleotides read TGTGCCAGTAGTATAGGGACTAGCGGGGGCACCGGGGAGCTGTTTTTT.

The chain employs TRBV6-5 and TRBJ1-4; D uncertain. Germline V gene data show CDR1 as MNHEY and CDR2 as SVGAGI. This CDR3 comprises 13 residues. The ends were cut back, 5 bases at V and 5 bases at J, with 9 bases in the middle. CDR3 residues: CASSQDYNEKLFF. The DNA for the CDR3 is TGTGCCAGCAGTCAAGACTACAATGAAAAACTGTTTTTT.

This sequence joins TRBV21-1 and TRBJ2-1; the table's D gene call, TRBD1, was not cross checked with the DNA. TRBV21-1 is annotated as a pseudogene. This CDR3 spans 15 amino acids. The DNA of the CDR3 is TGTGCCAGCAGCAAATACCAGTCCCCCTACAATGAGCAGTTCTTC. It is translated as CASSKYQSPYNEQFF.

This chain joins TRBV28 and TRBJ2-7, with 7 bases that match TRBD1. The ends lost 5 bases at V and 3 bases at J; junction bases unmatched: 22. The CDR3 is 19 amino acids. Germline CDR1 MDHEN, CDR2 SYDVKM. CDR3: CASSPRTQRQGSKLYEQYF. The CDR3 DNA is TGTGCCAGCAGTCCCAGAACTCAAAGACAGGGTTCCAAACTCTACGAGCAGTACTTC.

V gene TRBV11-2 combines with J gene TRBJ2-5; 9 bases are a match to TRBD1. V lost 7 bases to trimming and J lost 2 bases; unmatched junction nucleotides: 17. Germline V lookup: CDR1 SGHAT, CDR2 FQNNGV. The CDR3 extends over 18 amino acids. CDR3 DNA: TGTGCCAGCACCGGGGACAGGGTCTTCGACGGGAAGCAAGAGACCCAGTACTTC. It encodes CASTGDRVFDGKQETQYF.

The chain joins TRBV19 to TRBJ2-2, with 12 bases matching TRBD1. V was pared by 5 bases and J by 5 bases, with 3 bases of the junction left unmatched. This CDR3 is 15 amino acids long. The V gene's germline CDR1 is LNHDA and CDR2 SQIVND (reference sequence). The CDR3 sequence: CASSPGQGATGELFF. The CDR3 DNA reads as TGTGCCAGTAGTCCGGGACAGGGGGCAACCGGGGAGCTGTTTTTT.

This clone occurred a few times. The chain links TRBV9 to TRBJ1-1; 10 nucleotides agree with TRBD1. Germline assignment: CDR1 SGDLS and CDR2 YYNGEE. V trimming: 4 bases; J trimming: 4 bases; junction bases outside the gene matches: 10. The CDR3 totals 16 residues. The CDR3 sequence: CASSTLRQGASTEAFF. CDR3 coding DNA: TGTGCCAGCAGCACCCTAAGACAGGGGGCGAGCACTGAAGCTTTCTTT.

The chain is built from TRBV30 and TRBJ1-4; D might be TRBD1 (6 bases). Trimming shortened V by 2 bases and J by 8 bases, and 18 bases separated the two germline ends. The CDR3 is made up of 15 amino acids. Germline V lookup: CDR1 GTSNPN, CDR2 SVGIG (reference sequence). In DNA form, the CDR3 reads TGTGCCTGGAGTCGCGAAACAGGGCGTCAAGAAAAACTGTTTTTT. Translated: CAWSRETGRQEKLFF.

V usage is TRBV7-3 and J usage is TRBJ2-7, with a weak D call TRBD1 (6 bases). Germline V gene sequence: CDR1 SGHTA, CDR2 FQGTGA. The V end lost 5 bases, the J end lost 0 bases, and 11 bases lay between the germline ends. This CDR3 is built from 14 residues. This CDR3 reads CASSPDRTSYEQYF. DNA for the CDR3: TGTGCCAGCAGCCCGGACAGAACCTCCTACGAGCAGTACTTC. The variable domain in full, with the rest retrieved from reference TRBV7-3 and TRBJ2-7, is GAGVSQTPSNKVTEKGKYVELRCDPISGHTALYWYRQSLGQGPEFLIYFQGTGAADDSGLPNDRFFAVRPEGSVSTLKIQRTERGDSAVYLCASSPDRTSYEQYFGPGTRLTVT.

The chain has TRBV5-6 and TRBJ2-4, with TRBD1 as a possible D gene (5 bases). Germline CDR1 is SGHDT and CDR2 is YYEEEE. The ends were cut back, 0 bases at V and 2 bases at J, with 9 bases in the middle. This CDR3 has 15 residues. The DNA of the CDR3 is TGTGCCAGCAGCTTGGTCGACAGTTCCAAAAACATTCAGTACTTC. Translating it yields CASSLVDSSKNIQYF.

The chain combines TRBV7-2 with TRBJ1-1; D may be TRBD1 (5 bases). The CDR3 is made up of 15 amino acids. Trimming left V 2 bases short and J 1 base short, with 11 bases between. Germline lookup yields CDR1 SGHTA and CDR2 FQGNSA. This CDR3 reads CASSLNAGENTEAFF. The CDR3 DNA reads TGTGCCAGCAGCTTAAACGCGGGGGAGAACACTGAAGCTTTCTTT.

The genes are TRBV19 and TRBJ1-1, with D uncertain. The CDR3 runs 15 residues. The germline V gene has CDR1 LNHDA and CDR2 SQIVND (reference sequence). Trimming shortened V by 5 bases and J by 1 base, and 14 bases separated the two germline ends. The CDR3 is CASSLDGGGNTEAFF. The CDR3 coding sequence is TGTGCCAGTAGTTTGGACGGAGGAGGGAACACTGAAGCTTTCTTT.

The CDR3 protein is CASSRQGNTEAFF. The CDR3 DNA is TGTGCCAGCAGCAGACAGGGGAACACTGAAGCTTTCTTT. The chain has TRBV7-6 and TRBJ1-1; 7 bases are shared with TRBD1. From germline, CDR1 is SGHVS and CDR2 FNYEAQ. J was trimmed by 1 base and V by 5 bases; bases with no gene match: 1. The CDR3 length is 13 residues.

The chain recombines TRBV19 with TRBJ2-1; 8 nucleotides match TRBD2. CDR3 length equals 15 residues. V shed 5 bases and J 4 bases; nucleotides not matched to a gene: 7. The germline CDR1 and CDR2 sequences are LNHDA and SQIVND (reference sequence). CDR3 sequence (DNA): TGTGCCAGTAGTTTTAGCGGGACCACTTACAATGAGCAGTTCTTC. This translates into CASSFSGTTYNEQFF. The entire variable domain, with the rest obtained from reference TRBV19 and TRBJ2-1, is as follows: DGGITQSPKYLFRKEGQNVTLSCEQNLNHDAMYWYRQDPGQGLRLIYYSQIVNDFQKGDIAEGYSVSREKKESFPLTVTSAQKNPTAFYLCASSFSGTTYNEQFFGPGTRLTVL.

The gene calls are TRBV4-1 and TRBJ1-6; TRBD1 aligns across 9 bases. Germline CDR1 reads MGHRA; CDR2 reads YSYEKL. The CDR3 length is 16 residues. V lost 3 bases to trimming and J lost 8 bases; unmatched junction nucleotides: 8. CDR3 loop: CASSQATGGADSPLHF. CDR3 sequence (DNA): TGCGCCAGCAGCCAGGCTACAGGGGGCGCAGATTCACCCCTCCACTTT.

This sequence joins TRBV9 and TRBJ2-7; the D gene is possibly TRBD1 (6 bases). The CDR3 has 16 amino acids. V was shortened by 3 bases and J by 1 base, with 17 bases between the two germline ends. The germline CDR1 and CDR2 sequences are SGDLS and YYNGEE. The CDR3 nucleotides read TGTGCCAGCAGCGAGGGGGTGACAGAGACATCCTACGAGCAGTACTTC. Protein product: CASSEGVTETSYEQYF.

The V and J genes are TRBV5-5 and TRBJ1-1; tentative D call: TRBD1 (6 bases). Germline CDR1 reads SGHKS; CDR2 reads YYEKEE (reference sequence). This CDR3 is 14 amino acids long. V was pared by 5 bases and J by 3 bases, with 14 bases between. Here the CDR3 DNA reads TGTGCCAGCAGAGTGGGACACCAGGACACTGAAGCTTTCTTT. It translates to CASRVGHQDTEAFF.

This clone showed up just a few times. The genes are TRBV18 and TRBJ1-1; D unresolved. Trimming removed 1 base from V and 4 bases from J, with 10 bases in between. This CDR3 has 14 residues. CDR1 is KGHSH and CDR2 is LQKENI in the germline V gene. DNA of the CDR3: TGTGCCAGCTCACCACTGAGAGGTGCCACTGAAGCTTTCTTT. It specifies CASSPLRGATEAFF.

This chain uses TRBV5-1 with TRBJ2-5; D is undetermined. Germline CDR1 reads SGHRS; CDR2 reads YFSETQ. Trimming removed 1 base at V and 3 bases at J, with 13 bases between. The CDR3 runs to 15 residues. CDR3 region: CASSLSARGKETQYF. In DNA form, the CDR3 reads TGCGCCAGCAGCTTGTCAGCCAGAGGTAAAGAGACCCAGTACTTC.